The sequence of this T cell receptor beta chain was determined in a study of cytomegalovirus exposure and HLA in healthy donors. Study information: Approximately 85 million unique TCRs from HLA-typed donors were held in an early data release. General study findings and limits: Further analysis was carried out later, and it showed several of the most significant clusters appearing linked to common viral pathogens. Donors were assumed by presence/absence analyses to have roughly uniform sequencing depth.

Primers included in the PCR were 60 Vbeta and 13 Jbeta primers. Data came from immunoSEQ multiplex PCR; TCRdb stores just in-frame clones and leaves some out. The table records 140,000 to 150,000 clones, roughly 70% of them present only once. The CDR3 is 13 residues long. V dropped 3 bases and J dropped 5 bases, with 10 bases sitting between them. In germline, CDR1 is KGHSH, CDR2 LQKENI. This clone was seen a few times. Its matching antigen is unknown. This clonotype was sampled from a man under 40 in good health and CMV-seronegative. The chain recombines TRBV18 with TRBJ2-5, with D possibly being TRBD1 (6 bases). Sequencing was performed on PBMCs. The CDR3 DNA is TGTGCCAGCTCACCCCGGCAGGGGGAGACCCAGTACTTC. Its translation is CASSPRQGETQYF.